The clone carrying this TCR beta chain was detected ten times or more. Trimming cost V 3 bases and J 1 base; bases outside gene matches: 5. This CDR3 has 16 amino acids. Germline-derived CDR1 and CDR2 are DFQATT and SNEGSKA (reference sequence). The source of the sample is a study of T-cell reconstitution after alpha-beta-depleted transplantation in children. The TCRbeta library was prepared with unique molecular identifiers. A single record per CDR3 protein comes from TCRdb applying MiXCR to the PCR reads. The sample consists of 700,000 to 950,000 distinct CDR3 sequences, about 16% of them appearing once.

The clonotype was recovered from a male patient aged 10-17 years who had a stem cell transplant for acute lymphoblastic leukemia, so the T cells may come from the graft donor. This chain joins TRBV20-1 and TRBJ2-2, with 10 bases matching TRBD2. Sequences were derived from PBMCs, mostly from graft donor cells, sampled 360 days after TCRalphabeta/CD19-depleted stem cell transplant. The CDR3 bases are TGCAGTGCTAGGGGAGCGGGAGGGAGGAACACCGGGGAGCTGTTTTTT. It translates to CSARGAGGRNTGELFF.